The 22 T cell receptor beta chains in this list originate from one sample, sequenced in a study of blood T cells in healthy people across ages. With a J-beta primer mix and a sample-barcoded 5' primer, a second PCR ran about 6 to 11 cycles. Via MiXCR, TCRdb re-called the 5' RACE reads, giving one row per CDR3 protein. The sample consists of about 1 million distinct CDR3 sequences, around 45% of them appearing once. Sequencing used blood. Source of these receptors: a woman aged 55-70 years in good health.

This rearrangement joins TRBV7-2 to TRBJ1-1; D unresolved. V gave up 1 base and J gave up 5 bases, with 11 bases separating them. The germline CDR1 and CDR2 sequences are SGHTA and FQGNSA. The CDR3 spans 14 residues. CDR3 DNA: TGTGCCAGCAGCTTAGGGGGAATTGTGACTGAAGCTTTCTTT. As protein: CASSLGGIVTEAFF. Drawing the rest from reference TRBV7-2 and TRBJ1-1, the complete variable domain is GAGVSQSPSNKVTEKGKDVELRCDPISGHTALYWYRQSLGQGLEFLIYFQGNSAPDKSGLPSDRFSAERTGGSVSTLTIQRTQQEDSAVYLCASSLGGIVTEAFFGQGTRLTVV.

This clonotype has more than one count but fewer than ten. The CDR3 sequence: CASSQPRGQETQYF. The CDR3 nucleotides are TGTGCCAGCAGCCAGCCTAGGGGGCAAGAGACCCAGTACTTC. J is TRBJ2-5 and V is TRBV28, with TRBD1 as a possible D gene (6 bases). The CDR3 totals 14 residues. Trimming cost V 6 bases and J 2 bases, with 13 bases left between them. CDR1 is MDHEN, CDR2 SYDVKM, per germline.

This clonotype was picked up a small number of times. This sequence joins TRBV12-3 or TRBV12-4 and TRBJ2-1; no reliable D call. The CDR3 runs 12 residues. Trimming cost V 6 bases and J 6 bases, with 9 bases left between them. The CDR3 nucleotides are TGTGCCAGCAGGTCCCTGGGCAATGAGCAGTTCTTC. Its protein is CASRSLGNEQFF.

This clonotype was seen ten or more times. The chain joins TRBV4-1 to TRBJ2-3; 8 nucleotides align to TRBD2. Germline trimming cut 4 bases from V and 4 bases from J; bases unmatched to any gene: 10. This CDR3 region has 16 residues. Germline V lookup: CDR1 MGHRA, CDR2 YSYEKL. The DNA of the CDR3 is TGCGCCAGCAGCCGGAGTGCCAGCGGGAGACCAGATACGCAGTATTTT. Its protein is CASSRSASGRPDTQYF.

The chain links TRBV7-6 to TRBJ2-1; 8 nucleotides match TRBD2. Germline values: CDR1 SGHVS, CDR2 FNYEAQ. The CDR3 contains 19 residues. The V segment lost 2 bases and the J segment 12 bases; nucleotides outside the gene matches: 24. The DNA of the CDR3 is TGTGCCAGCAGCTTAAGGGTAGCGGGACTATCACCAATTATACAAGCGCAGTTCTTC. Encoded protein: CASSLRVAGLSPIIQAQFF.

J is TRBJ2-1 and V is TRBV2; perhaps D is TRBD1 or TRBD2 (6 bases each). The CDR3 covers 17 residues. Trimming removed 3 bases from V and 9 bases from J, with 24 bases in between. Germline V CDR1 and CDR2: SNHLY, FYNNEI. CDR3 in DNA: TGTGCCAGCAGTGAGCGGGGCAGCGGACAGAGTAGGCTTGAGCAGTTCTTC. Protein sequence: CASSERGSGQSRLEQFF.

The rearrangement uses TRBV7-9 and TRBJ2-7; 8 bases agree with TRBD1. The germline gives CDR1 SEHNR, CDR2 FQNEAQ (reference sequence). The V and J ends lost 8 bases and 3 bases, in that order; junction bases with no gene match: 3. The CDR3 is 12 residues long. This CDR3 is CASAGGRYEQYF. CDR3 bases: TGTGCCAGCGCAGGGGGCCGCTACGAGCAGTACTTC.

CDR3 protein: CASSQVNGVSAFF. The CDR3 DNA reads TGTGCCAGCAGCCAGGTGAATGGGGTATCAGCTTTCTTT. The rearrangement uses TRBV3-1 and TRBJ1-1; D unclear. This CDR3 is 13 amino acids long. V dropped 3 bases and J dropped 10 bases, with 15 bases sitting between them. Germline V lookup: CDR1 LGHDT, CDR2 YNNKEL (reference sequence). The whole variable domain, filled in from reference TRBV3-1 and TRBJ1-1, reads DTAVSQTPKYLVTQMGNDKSIKCEQNLGHDTMYWYKQDSKKFLKIMFSYNNKELIINETVPNRFSPKSPDKAHLNLHINSLELGDSAVYFCASSQVNGVSAFFGQGTRLTVV.

V gene TRBV29-1 combines with J gene TRBJ1-1, with 8 bases matching TRBD1. V lost 7 bases, J lost 2 bases, and 9 bases stayed unmatched. The CDR3 consists of 14 residues. Germline V lookup: CDR1 SQVTM, CDR2 ANQGSEA. This CDR3 is CSARTGTPNTEAFF. The CDR3, as DNA: TGCAGCGCTAGGACAGGGACACCAAACACTGAAGCTTTCTTT.

J is TRBJ1-4 and V is TRBV4-1, with 7 bases that match TRBD1. Germline V gene sequence: CDR1 MGHRA, CDR2 YSYEKL. With V trimmed by 0 bases and J by 2 bases, 12 bases remained unmatched. The CDR3 length is 19 residues. The CDR3 protein is CASSQDHGVLRGTNEKLFF. Here the CDR3 DNA reads TGCGCCAGCAGCCAAGATCATGGCGTCCTCAGGGGGACTAATGAAAAACTGTTTTTT.

This clonotype has more than one count but fewer than ten. V and J are TRBV20-1 and TRBJ1-5; no firm D call. V shed 3 bases and J shed 6 bases, with 15 bases lying between them. CDR1 DFQATT and CDR2 SNEGSKA come from the germline V gene (reference sequence). The length of the CDR3 is 14 residues. CDR3 DNA: TGCAGTGCTAGGGTGGACGGGTCGTTTCAGCCCCAGCATTTT. Translation gives CSARVDGSFQPQHF.

The J gene is TRBJ2-1, the V gene TRBV29-1; weak D call: TRBD1 (6 bases). The CDR3 totals 12 residues. Germline V lookup: CDR1 SQVTM, CDR2 ANQGSEA. V was shortened by 6 bases and J by 8 bases, with 14 bases between the two germline ends. The DNA for the CDR3 is TGCAGCGTCGAACACAGGGTGGATGAGCAGTTCTTC. Protein sequence: CSVEHRVDEQFF.

This clonotype was found a few times. The chain couples TRBV7-9 to TRBJ2-6; D call uncertain. The CDR3 is 15 residues long. V lost 5 bases to trimming and J lost 2 bases, with 10 bases between them. Germline V gene sequence: CDR1 SEHNR, CDR2 FQNEAQ (reference sequence). CDR3 nucleotide sequence: TGTGCCAGCAGCCAAGTACAAACTGGGGCCAACGTCCTGACTTTC. It specifies CASSQVQTGANVLTF.

This clonotype was recorded a few times. V gene TRBV3-1 combines with J gene TRBJ2-1; TRBD1 agrees at 7 bases. CDR1 and CDR2 from the germline V gene are LGHDT and YNNKEL (reference sequence). Trimming cost V 2 bases and J 7 bases; bases outside gene matches: 2. This CDR3 has 13 residues. Here the CDR3 DNA reads TGTGCCAGCAGCCAATCCAGGGGGAATGAGCAGTTCTTC. Protein: CASSQSRGNEQFF.

This chain joins TRBV27 and TRBJ2-4; D possibly corresponds to TRBD2 (6 bases). The CDR3 loop spans 13 amino acids. The V end was cut by 2 bases, the J end by 8 bases, with 10 bases between. Looked up from germline, CDR1 is MNHEY and CDR2 is SMNVEV (reference sequence). This CDR3 is CASSLREADIQYF. DNA for the CDR3: TGTGCCAGCAGTTTAAGGGAGGCGGACATTCAGTACTTC.

The chain employs TRBV24-1 and TRBJ2-3; D gene ambiguous. The CDR3 is made up of 15 amino acids. The germline CDR1 and CDR2 sequences are KGHDR and SFDVKD. V was trimmed by 5 bases and J by 0 bases, leaving 11 bases between them. CDR3 sequence (DNA): TGTGCCACCAGTGTATCGCGGATTAGCACAGATACGCAGTATTTT. Translating it yields CATSVSRISTDTQYF.

This chain connects TRBV10-3 to TRBJ2-2; 12 bases fit TRBD2. V shed 5 bases and J 2 bases; nucleotides not matched to a gene: 3. CDR1 is ENHRY and CDR2 is SYGVKD in the germline V gene. The CDR3 runs to 16 residues. CDR3 nucleotide sequence: TGTGCCATCAGTAGACTAGCGGGGGCAAACACCGGGGAGCTGTTTTTT. The encoded protein is CAISRLAGANTGELFF.

The V and J genes are TRBV13 and TRBJ2-7, with 7 bases identical to TRBD2. The DNA end favors TRBJ2-4, so the J call may be wrong. The CDR3 is 14 amino acids. The germline gives CDR1 PRHDT, CDR2 FYEKMQ (reference sequence). The CDR3 bases are TGTGCCAGCAGCTCCGGGACTAAAATAAACATTCAGTACTTC. Translating it yields CASSSGTKINIQYF.

The V call is TRBV28, the J call TRBJ2-1, with 15 bases matching TRBD2. The germline gives CDR1 MDHEN, CDR2 SYDVKM. Unmatched junction bases numbered 10, after V lost 5 bases and J lost 8 bases. The CDR3 spans 17 residues. CDR3 residues: CASSPPGLAGGYYEQFF. The CDR3, as DNA: TGTGCCAGCAGTCCACCAGGACTAGCGGGAGGGTACTATGAGCAGTTCTTC. Variable domain in full (rest from reference TRBV28 and TRBJ2-1): DVKVTQSSRYLVKRTGEKVFLECVQDMDHENMFWYRQDPGLGLRLIYFSYDVKMKEKGDIPEGYSVSREKKERFSLILESASTNQTSMYLCASSPPGLAGGYYEQFFGPGTRLTVL.

This chain joins TRBV4-1 and TRBJ2-4, with 9 bases matching TRBD2. The CDR3 covers 18 residues. Germline V gene sequence: CDR1 MGHRA, CDR2 YSYEKL. V lost 2 bases, J lost 2 bases, and 10 bases stayed unmatched. Written as DNA, the CDR3 is TGCGCCAGCAGCCAACCCCACTTGAGCGGGGGGTCCAAAAACATTCAGTACTTC. Its protein product is CASSQPHLSGGSKNIQYF.

Here the CDR3 reads CSAREPGPRYPQSYEQFF. The CDR3, as DNA: TGCAGTGCTAGAGAACCGGGACCCAGGTACCCCCAATCCTACGAGCAGTTCTTC. This sequence joins TRBV20-1 and TRBJ2-1, with D perhaps being TRBD1 or TRBD2 (5 bases each). The germline V gene encodes CDR1 DFQATT and CDR2 SNEGSKA (reference sequence). The CDR3 runs 18 residues. Trimming stripped 0 bases from V and 10 bases from J, with 28 bases between.

The V gene is TRBV9, the J gene TRBJ1-2; D call uncertain. The V gene's germline CDR1 is SGDLS and CDR2 YYNGEE. V dropped 6 bases and J dropped 4 bases, with 13 bases sitting between them. The CDR3 totals 13 residues. The CDR3 nucleotides are TGTGCCAGCATCGGAAATGGAGGCTATGGCTACACCTTC. It translates to CASIGNGGYGYTF.